This T cell receptor (beta chain) came from a study of T-cell memory formation after mild COVID-19. Trimming cost V 3 bases and J 5 bases, with 21 bases left between them. The germline gives CDR1 LGHNA, CDR2 YNFKEQ. The CDR3 length is 17 residues. With respect to this clonotype: Its matching antigen is unknown.

From 5'RACE with constant-segment primers came TCR alpha and TCR beta cDNA libraries that carried sample barcodes and UMIs. TCRdb called the 5' RACE reads again in MiXCR, with one record for every CDR3 protein. The table has hundreds of thousands of distinct CDR3 sequences, over 25% seen once; the top ten hold about 13%. Findings and caveats of the study: Cross-reactive memory seemingly joined, as some responding clones were found in pre-infection memory. Contracting clones from day 15 to 85 had balanced CD4/CD8; later expanders favoured CD4+.

The TCR comes from an adult woman who had mild COVID-19 (a few samples of this study predate the infection). Cell type and time point are not known. Sequenced material: PBMCs or a T cell subset sorted from them (not recorded which). The rearrangement uses TRBV4-2 and TRBJ2-3, with D maybe TRBD2 (5 bases). The CDR3 nucleotides are TGTGCCAGCAGCCAGGCCGCGGGTGGGTCCCCGGAAGATACGCAGTATTTT. Translated, it gives CASSQAAGGSPEDTQYF.